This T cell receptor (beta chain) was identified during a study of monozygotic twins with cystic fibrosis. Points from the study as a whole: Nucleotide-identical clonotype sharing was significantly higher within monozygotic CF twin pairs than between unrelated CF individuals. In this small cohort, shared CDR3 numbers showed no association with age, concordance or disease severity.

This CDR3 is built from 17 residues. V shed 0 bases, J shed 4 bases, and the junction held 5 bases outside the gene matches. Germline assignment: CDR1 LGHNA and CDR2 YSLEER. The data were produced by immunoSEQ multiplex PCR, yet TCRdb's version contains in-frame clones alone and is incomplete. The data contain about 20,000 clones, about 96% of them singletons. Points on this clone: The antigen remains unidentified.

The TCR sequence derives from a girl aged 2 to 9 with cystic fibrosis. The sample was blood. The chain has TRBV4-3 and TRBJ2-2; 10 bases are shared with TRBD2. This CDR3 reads CASSQEVAGGSTGELFF. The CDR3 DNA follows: TGCGCCAGCAGCCAAGAAGTAGCGGGGGGAAGCACCGGGGAGCTGTTTTTT.